These 21 T cell receptor beta chains came from one sample sequenced in a study of cytomegalovirus exposure and HLA in healthy donors. TCRdb's copy holds only in-frame clones and misses some; the assay was immunoSEQ multiplex PCR. This sample has roughly 150,000 clones, with around 85% found just once. Specimen: PBMCs. All receptors come from a woman in her 30s in good health and CMV-seronegative.

There are a few counts of this clone. This chain joins TRBV19 and TRBJ1-2; 8 nucleotides line up with TRBD1. CDR3 size: 14 residues. V gave up 4 bases and J gave up 3 bases; unmatched junction bases: 4. Germline lookup yields CDR1 LNHDA and CDR2 SQIVND (reference sequence). This chain's CDR3 is CASSTPTGDYGYTF. The CDR3 DNA follows: TGTGCCAGTAGTACCCCGACAGGGGACTATGGCTACACCTTC.

This clone occurred once. This chain links TRBV21-1 with TRBJ2-7. TRBV21-1 is tagged as a pseudogene. This CDR3 spans 16 amino acids. The CDR3 region has the DNA TGTGCCAGCAGCAAAGTTGGAACGCCTACCCCCTACGAGCAGTACTTC. It encodes CASSKVGTPTPYEQYF.

The table lists this clone with a few counts. V usage is TRBV12-5 and J usage is TRBJ2-2, with D perhaps being TRBD1 or TRBD2 (6 bases each). The V end lost 8 bases, the J end lost 2 bases, and 15 bases lay between the germline ends. In germline, CDR1 is LGHNT, CDR2 FRNRAP. The CDR3 spans 15 residues. CDR3 sequence: CASLKGGSNTGELFF. The CDR3 bases are TGTGCTAGTCTCAAGGGGGGCTCCAACACCGGGGAGCTGTTTTTT. Full variable domain (missing parts from reference TRBV12-5 and TRBJ2-2): DARVTQTPRHKVTEMGQEVTMRCQPILGHNTVFWYRQTMMQGLELLAYFRNRAPLDDSGMPKDRFSAEMPDATLATLKIQPSEPRDSAVYFCASLKGGSNTGELFFGEGSRLTVL.

In nucleotides, the CDR3 is TGTGCCAGCAAAGAGGGGACTAGGGACACCGGGGAGCTGTTTTTT. It translates to CASKEGTRDTGELFF. The chain joins TRBV27 to TRBJ2-2; the match to TRBD2 covers 8 bases. V gave up 7 bases and J gave up 3 bases; unmatched junction bases: 7. Germline CDR1 MNHEY, CDR2 SMNVEV (reference sequence). This CDR3 spans 15 amino acids.

This clone has a handful of counts. The chain has TRBV2 and TRBJ1-2; D gene unclear. The V end lost 6 bases, the J end lost 4 bases, and 9 bases lay between the germline ends. This CDR3 has 12 amino acids. CDR1 and CDR2 from the germline V gene are SNHLY and FYNNEI. CDR3 in amino acids: CASSTDIYGYTF. The CDR3 nucleotides read TGTGCCAGCAGCACAGACATCTATGGCTACACCTTC.

The V call is TRBV7-3, the J call TRBJ2-1, with D unclear. The CDR3 is 13 residues long. CDR1 and CDR2 from the germline V gene are SGHTA and FQGTGA. Between the trimmed V and J ends, which lost 4 bases and 7 bases, there was a span of 11 bases. The CDR3 spells CASSSPLGNEQFF. CDR3 DNA sequence: TGTGCCAGCAGCTCCCCTCTTGGGAATGAGCAGTTCTTC.

The chain has TRBV9 and TRBJ2-2; TRBD2 matches 13 bases. The germline V gene encodes CDR1 SGDLS and CDR2 YYNGEE. CDR3 size: 15 residues. The V gene end was trimmed by 4 bases and the J gene end by 6 bases; junction bases not matched to a gene: 3. This CDR3 reads CASSQGTSGAGELFF. CDR3 coding DNA: TGTGCCAGCAGCCAAGGGACTAGCGGGGCCGGGGAGCTGTTTTTT.

This CDR3 is CASRNREGRETQYF. The CDR3 region has the DNA TGTGCCAGCAGGAACCGCGAAGGGCGAGAGACCCAGTACTTC. The chain employs TRBV6-5 and TRBJ2-5; D remains ambiguous. Trimming cost V 6 bases and J 4 bases, with 15 bases left between them. The CDR3 consists of 14 residues. Germline V gene data show CDR1 as MNHEY and CDR2 as SVGAGI.

The chain uses TRBV28 and TRBJ1-4; D ambiguous. This CDR3 has 12 residues. Germline CDR1 MDHEN, CDR2 SYDVKM. Trimming took off 3 bases at V and 8 bases at J, with 7 bases between the two ends. Here the CDR3 DNA reads TGTGCCAGCAGTTTGGGTCCGGAAAAACTGTTTTTT. Translated, it gives CASSLGPEKLFF.

This chain links TRBV27 with TRBJ2-7; the D gene is possibly TRBD1 (7 bases). There are 14 residues in the CDR3. Germline V gene lookup returns CDR1 MNHEY and CDR2 SMNVEV (reference sequence). Trimming stripped 3 bases from V and 1 base from J, with 10 bases between. CDR3 region: CASSLTGRSYEQYF. DNA of the CDR3: TGTGCCAGCAGTTTGACAGGGAGGTCCTACGAGCAGTACTTC.

Notes on this clone: Other DNA variants within this sample encode the same CDR3. V is TRBV2 and J is TRBJ1-5, with D perhaps matching TRBD1 (6 bases). Germline values: CDR1 SNHLY, CDR2 FYNNEI. The CDR3 is 14 amino acids. V was trimmed by 4 bases and J by 1 base, leaving 8 bases between them. CDR3 region: CASSVQGSNQPQHF. In DNA, the CDR3 is TGTGCCAGCAGTGTTCAGGGGAGCAATCAGCCCCAGCATTTT.

The rearrangement uses TRBV14 and TRBJ1-2, with D possibly matching TRBD1 (6 bases). The germline V and J ends were trimmed by 1 base and 3 bases, with 12 bases remaining between them. The CDR3 spans 15 residues. Germline values: CDR1 SGHDN, CDR2 FVKESK. The CDR3 DNA is TGTGCCAGCAGCCAAGTACAGGGTGGATACTATGGCTACACCTTC. Translating it yields CASSQVQGGYYGYTF. The full variable domain, with the rest looked up from reference TRBV14 and TRBJ1-2, is EAGVTQFPSHSVIEKGQTVTLRCDPISGHDNLYWYRRVMGKEIKFLLHFVKESKQDESGMPNNRFLAERTGGTYSTLKVQPAELEDSGVYFCASSQVQGGYYGYTFGSGTRLTVV.

This clone has only a few counts. V usage is TRBV4-3 and J usage is TRBJ2-1; 7 nucleotides agree with TRBD1. V lost 0 bases to trimming and J lost 6 bases; unmatched junction nucleotides: 5. The CDR3 spans 15 residues. Germline V gene data show CDR1 as LGHNA and CDR2 as YSLEER. The CDR3 DNA reads TGCGCCAGCAGCCAAGATCAGGGGGAGAGCAATGAGCAGTTCTTC. Translating it yields CASSQDQGESNEQFF.

This chain joins TRBV28 and TRBJ1-1; 7 nucleotides line up with TRBD1. The junction had 2 bases not matched to a gene; V was cut back by 6 bases and J by 1 base. CDR1 is MDHEN, CDR2 SYDVKM, per germline. The CDR3 extends over 13 amino acids. CDR3 protein: CASRTGKNTEAFF. In DNA, the CDR3 is TGTGCCAGCAGGACAGGGAAGAACACTGAAGCTTTCTTT.

The chain recombines TRBV2 with TRBJ2-5; maybe TRBD2 (5 bases). Germline CDR1 is SNHLY and CDR2 is FYNNEI. The CDR3 runs to 14 residues. Trimming left V 7 bases short and J 5 bases short, with 17 bases between. The CDR3 spells CASKWTRREETQYF. DNA of the CDR3: TGTGCCAGCAAGTGGACCCGAAGGGAGGAGACCCAGTACTTC.

The CDR3 loop is CASSPTGTNTEAFF. CDR3 bases: TGTGCCAGCTCACCGACAGGGACGAACACTGAAGCTTTCTTT. The V gene is TRBV18, the J gene TRBJ1-1; TRBD1 aligns across 7 bases. Germline loops: CDR1 KGHSH, CDR2 LQKENI. Trimming cost V 3 bases and J 1 base; bases outside gene matches: 2. This CDR3 spans 14 amino acids.

The chain joins TRBV5-4 to TRBJ2-1, with 8 positions matching TRBD2. Germline values: CDR1 SGHNT, CDR2 YYREEE (reference sequence). V lost 2 bases and J lost 1; bases outside the gene matches: 2. The CDR3 length is 15 residues. The CDR3 reads CASSFGGGSYNEQFF. For the CDR3, the DNA is TGTGCCAGCAGCTTCGGGGGGGGATCCTACAATGAGCAGTTCTTC.

The rearrangement uses TRBV29-1 and TRBJ1-1; possible D gene TRBD1, 6 bases. The CDR3 runs to 14 residues. V was pared by 7 bases and J by 0 bases, with 15 bases between. The germline V gene encodes CDR1 SQVTM and CDR2 ANQGSEA. CDR3 DNA: TGCAGCGCCACAGGGCCTGTTATGAACACTGAAGCTTTCTTT. Residues: CSATGPVMNTEAFF. Filled out from reference TRBV29-1 and TRBJ1-1, the complete variable domain reads SAVISQKPSRDICQRGTSLTIQCQVDSQVTMMFWYRQQPGQSLTLIATANQGSEATYESGFVIDKFPISRPNLTFSTLTVSNMSPEDSSIYLCSATGPVMNTEAFFGQGTRLTVV.

This chain uses TRBV11-3 with TRBJ2-7; TRBD1 agrees at 10 bases. Germline V gene data show CDR1 as SGHNT and CDR2 as YENEEA. Trimming cost V 5 bases and J 5 bases; bases outside gene matches: 9. The CDR3 loop spans 15 amino acids. The CDR3 coding sequence is TGTGCCAGCAGCCCCCGACAGGGGGCGAGGAACGAGCAGTACTTC. This gives the protein CASSPRQGARNEQYF. Variable domain in full (rest from reference TRBV11-3 and TRBJ2-7): EAGVVQSPRYKIIEKKQPVAFWCNPISGHNTLYWYLQNLGQGPELLIRYENEEAVDDSQLPKDRFSAERLKGVDSTLKIQPAELGDSAVYLCASSPRQGARNEQYFGPGTRLTVT.

The J gene is TRBJ1-2, the V gene TRBV7-6; D call uncertain. The V end was cut by 3 bases, the J end by 0 bases, with 8 bases between. This CDR3 spans 14 amino acids. Germline V gene lookup returns CDR1 SGHVS and CDR2 FNYEAQ. CDR3 loop: CASSLDNSNYGYTF. CDR3 coding DNA: TGTGCCAGCAGCTTGGATAACTCTAACTATGGCTACACCTTC.

V and J are TRBV28 and TRBJ2-7; no reliable D call. This CDR3 contains 15 residues. CDR1 MDHEN and CDR2 SYDVKM come from the germline V gene. V was pared by 2 bases and J by 4 bases, with 15 bases between. CDR3 residues: CASSLPGSTRYEQYF. DNA of the CDR3: TGTGCCAGCAGTTTACCCGGGTCCACCAGATACGAGCAGTACTTC.